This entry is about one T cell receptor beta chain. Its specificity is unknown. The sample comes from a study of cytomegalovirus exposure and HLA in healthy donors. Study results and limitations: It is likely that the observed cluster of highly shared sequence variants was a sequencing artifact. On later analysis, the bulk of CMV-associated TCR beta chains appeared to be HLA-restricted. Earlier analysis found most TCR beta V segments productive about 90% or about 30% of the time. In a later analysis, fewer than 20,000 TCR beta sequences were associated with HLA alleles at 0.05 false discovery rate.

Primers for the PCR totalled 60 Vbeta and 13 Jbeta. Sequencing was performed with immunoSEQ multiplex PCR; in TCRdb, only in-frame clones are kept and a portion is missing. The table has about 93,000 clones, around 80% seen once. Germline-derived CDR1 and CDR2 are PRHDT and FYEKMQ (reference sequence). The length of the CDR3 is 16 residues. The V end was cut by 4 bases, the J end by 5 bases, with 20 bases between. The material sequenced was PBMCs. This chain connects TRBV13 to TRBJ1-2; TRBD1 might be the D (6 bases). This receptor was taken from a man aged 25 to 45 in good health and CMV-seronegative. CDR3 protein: CASSSIQGSQPYGYTF. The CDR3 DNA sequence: TGTGCCAGCAGCTCCATCCAGGGGAGTCAACCTTATGGCTACACCTTC.